The clone carrying this T cell receptor beta chain was counted only a few times. The antigen is unknown. The data were taken from a study of cytomegalovirus exposure and HLA in healthy donors. Overall study findings and caveats: Many donors shared some public TCRs, even though most TCR sequences were rare. A later analysis, which compared TCR beta chains of equal frequency, found the HLA-associated ones more clonally expanded.

Germline V gene lookup returns CDR1 LNHDA and CDR2 SQIVND (reference sequence). The V segment lost 5 bases and the J segment 5 bases; nucleotides outside the gene matches: 10. The CDR3 length is 15 residues. The PCR was carried out with 60 Vbeta primers and 13 Jbeta primers. TCRdb keeps only in-frame clones here, not all; method: immunoSEQ multiplex PCR. Among tens of thousands of clones listed, approximately 78% were seen once. The sequencing sample was made of PBMCs. This chain connects TRBV19 to TRBJ2-7, with 9 bases identical to TRBD1. The sequence was obtained from a middle-aged woman in good health and CMV-seropositive. The CDR3 DNA reads as TGTGCCAGTAGTCCGGGGGGACAGGGAATCCACGAGCAGTACTTC. Translating it yields CASSPGGQGIHEQYF.